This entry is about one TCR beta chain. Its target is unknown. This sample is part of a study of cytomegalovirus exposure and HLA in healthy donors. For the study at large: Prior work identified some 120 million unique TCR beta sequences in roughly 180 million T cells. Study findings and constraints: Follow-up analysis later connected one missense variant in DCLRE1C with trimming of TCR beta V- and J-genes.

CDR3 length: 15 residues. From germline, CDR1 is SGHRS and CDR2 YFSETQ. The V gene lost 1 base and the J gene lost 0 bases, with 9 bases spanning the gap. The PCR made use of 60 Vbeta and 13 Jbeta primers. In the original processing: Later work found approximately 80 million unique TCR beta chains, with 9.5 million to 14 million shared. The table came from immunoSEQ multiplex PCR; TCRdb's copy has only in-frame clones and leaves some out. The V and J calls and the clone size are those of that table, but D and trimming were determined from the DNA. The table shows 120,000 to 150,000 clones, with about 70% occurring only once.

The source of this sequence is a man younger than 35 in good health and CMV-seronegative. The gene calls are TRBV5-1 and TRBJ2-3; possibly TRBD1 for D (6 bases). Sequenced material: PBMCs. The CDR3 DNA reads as TGCGCCAGCAGCTTGACAGGGTCTAGCACAGATACGCAGTATTTT. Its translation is CASSLTGSSTDTQYF.